This record covers a single T cell receptor beta chain. Its antigen is unknown. Each TCR beta library was made by quantitative 5'-RACE that incorporated molecular barcodes. Via MiXCR, TCRdb re-called the 5' RACE reads, giving one row per CDR3 protein. There are 300,000 to 400,000 distinct CDR3 sequences in the sample; about 14% occur only once, and approximately 1% lies in the top ten. This entry is derived from a study of CD8 T cells in ankylosing spondylitis. Overall study findings and caveats: Earlier studies detected some motif variants in reactive arthritis synovial fluid and blood.

Germline V gene lookup returns CDR1 LGHDT and CDR2 YNNKEL (reference sequence). The length of the CDR3 is 14 residues. The trim removed 5 bases at V and 6 bases at J, leaving 8 bases unmatched. The chain recombines TRBV3-1 with TRBJ1-2; 8 bases agree with TRBD1. Sequencing was performed on blood, either unsorted or a sorted T cell fraction (not recorded which). The sequence was collected from a male donor with ankylosing spondylitis or in good health (not recorded which). The CDR3: CASSTRTGWNGYTF. The CDR3 bases are TGTGCCAGCAGCACAAGGACAGGGTGGAATGGCTACACCTTC.